These 2 T cell receptor beta chains came from one sample sequenced in a study. TCRdb reprocessed the RT-PCR reads via MiXCR and lists one record per CDR3 protein. Here the sample spans around 700,000 distinct CDR3 sequences, 14% being singletons. Material for sequencing was memory CD4+ T cells from blood. The receptors derive from a female donor in good health, serving as a healthy control.

The chain is built from TRBV5-1 and TRBJ1-2; no definite D call. The CDR3 runs 14 residues. Germline CDR1 SGHRS, CDR2 YFSETQ. The ends were cut back, 0 bases at V and 4 bases at J, with 10 bases in the middle. The CDR3 sequence: CASSLDRRGYGYTF. CDR3 nucleotides: TGCGCCAGCAGCTTGGACAGACGGGGCTATGGCTACACCTTC.

In this sample, this clonotype turned up a few times. V is TRBV5-1 and J is TRBJ1-4; TRBD1 aligns across 10 bases. The CDR3 covers 18 residues. Trimming took 4 bases from V and 0 from J; bases not matched to a gene: 9. Germline V lookup: CDR1 SGHRS, CDR2 YFSETQ. The CDR3 sequence: CASSRGQGTVATNEKLFF. The DNA for the CDR3 is TGCGCCAGCAGCAGGGGACAGGGGACAGTTGCAACTAATGAAAAACTGTTTTTT.